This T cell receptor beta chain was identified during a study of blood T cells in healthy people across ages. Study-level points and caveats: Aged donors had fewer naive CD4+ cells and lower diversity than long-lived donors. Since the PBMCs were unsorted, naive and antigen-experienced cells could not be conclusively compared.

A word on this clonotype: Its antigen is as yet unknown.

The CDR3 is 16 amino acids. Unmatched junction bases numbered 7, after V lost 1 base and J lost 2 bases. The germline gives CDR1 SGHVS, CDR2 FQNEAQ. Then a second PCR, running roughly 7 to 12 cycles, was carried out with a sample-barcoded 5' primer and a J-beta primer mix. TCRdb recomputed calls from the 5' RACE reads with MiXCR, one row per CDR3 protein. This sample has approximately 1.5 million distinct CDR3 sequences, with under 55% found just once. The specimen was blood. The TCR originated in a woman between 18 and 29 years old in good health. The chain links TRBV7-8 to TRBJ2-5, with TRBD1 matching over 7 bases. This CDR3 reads CASSLGGTADQETQYF. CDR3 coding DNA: TGTGCCAGCAGCTTAGGGGGGACAGCTGATCAAGAGACCCAGTACTTC.